Below are 9 T cell receptor beta chains sequenced from a single sample in a study of CD8+ T cells in alopecia areata. Treatment in this sample: oral pan-JAK inhibitor, 5-10 mg twice daily. After isolation, RNA underwent reverse transcription to generate cDNA as the sequencing template. Sequencing used immunoSEQ multiplex PCR; TCRdb keeps in-frame clones, though not all of them. This table has about 190,000 clones, 64% appearing once. Material: CD4+ T cells sorted from blood, obtained between weeks 49 and 50, from a patient treated with tofacitinib. The receptors stem from a human donor with alopecia areata.

This clone appeared once. The chain joins TRBV7-3 to TRBJ2-3; no firm D call. The V end lost 5 bases, the J end lost 2 bases, and 11 bases lay between the germline ends. The V gene's germline CDR1 is SGHTA and CDR2 FQGTGA. The length of the CDR3 is 14 residues. The DNA for the CDR3 is TGTGCCAGCAGCGAAAACGACCCCACAGATACGCAGTATTTT. Translation: CASSENDPTDTQYF.

Points on this clone: At one end, the junction sequence differs from germline, possibly due to a read error. The chain links TRBV7-8 to TRBJ2-5, with a tentative D call TRBD1 (5 bases). The CDR3 covers 14 residues. Germline values: CDR1 SGHVS, CDR2 FQNEAQ. CDR3 protein: CATSQQGLGETQYF. The CDR3 DNA reads as TGTGCCACCAGCCAGCAGGGCCTAGGGGAGACCCAGTACTTC.

As for this clone: The sample holds other DNA sequences that translate to the same CDR3. This rearrangement joins TRBV4-3 to TRBJ2-3; no clear D. The CDR3 is 15 amino acids. Per the germline V gene, CDR1 is LGHNA and CDR2 is YSLEER. Trimming removed 1 base from V and 0 bases from J, with 8 bases in between. CDR3 in DNA: TGCGCCAGCAGCCAAGCTACCGCTAGCACAGATACGCAGTATTTT. This sequence encodes CASSQATASTDTQYF.

This clone was detected only a few times. The genes are TRBV30 and TRBJ1-1; D uncertain. Per germline, CDR1 GTSNPN and CDR2 SVGIG (reference sequence). The V gene lost 4 bases and the J gene lost 0 bases, with 9 bases spanning the gap. The CDR3 totals 13 residues. The CDR3 DNA is TGTGCCTGGAACCCGCAAATGAACACTGAAGCTTTCTTT. Translated, it gives CAWNPQMNTEAFF.

The V gene is TRBV2, the J gene TRBJ1-2; 7 nucleotides agree with TRBD1. The CDR3 consists of 13 residues. With 6 bases clipped from V and 3 bases from J, the junction kept 4 bases outside the gene matches. Per germline, CDR1 SNHLY and CDR2 FYNNEI. As DNA, the CDR3 is TGTGCCAGCAGGAGGACAGGAGACTATGGCTACACCTTC. This sequence encodes CASRRTGDYGYTF.

The table lists this clone with a few counts. The chain is built from TRBV7-8 and TRBJ1-1; possibly TRBD1 for D (6 bases). The CDR3 extends over 13 amino acids. Per germline, CDR1 SGHVS and CDR2 FQNEAQ. V lost 5 bases and J lost 7, with 14 bases in between. The CDR3 here is CASSEQQGVEAFF. CDR3 DNA: TGTGCCAGCAGCGAGCAACAGGGAGTTGAAGCTTTCTTT.

The genes are TRBV2 and TRBJ1-5; D remains ambiguous. V dropped 3 bases and J dropped 3 bases, with 6 bases sitting between them. The CDR3 is made up of 13 amino acids. CDR1 is SNHLY and CDR2 is FYNNEI in the germline V gene. CDR3 region: CASSENNNQPQHF. The CDR3 DNA is TGTGCCAGCAGTGAGAACAACAATCAGCCCCAGCATTTT. Together with reference TRBV2 and TRBJ1-5, the CDR3 gives the full variable domain: EPEVTQTPSHQVTQMGQEVILRCVPISNHLYFYWYRQILGQKVEFLVSFYNNEISEKSEIFDDQFSVERPDGSNFTLKIRSTKLEDSAMYFCASSENNNQPQHFGDGTRLSIL.

The rearrangement links TRBV19 to TRBJ2-7; 8 nucleotides match TRBD1. Germline V gene data show CDR1 as LNHDA and CDR2 as SQIVND (reference sequence). The CDR3 is made up of 15 amino acids. V was clipped by 1 base and J by 3 bases; unmatched bases: 5. CDR3 in amino acids: CASSIAGQGGYEQYF. The DNA of the CDR3 is TGTGCCAGTAGTATAGCCGGACAGGGAGGCTACGAGCAGTACTTC.

The chain carries TRBV15 and TRBJ1-2; no definite D call. The CDR3 is 14 residues long. The V and J ends lost 1 base and 1 base respectively, with 7 bases between them. The germline V gene has CDR1 LNHNV and CDR2 YYDKDF (reference sequence). The DNA of the CDR3 is TGTGCCACCAGCAGAGGGGGAGTTAACTATGGCTACACCTTC. Translation: CATSRGGVNYGYTF.